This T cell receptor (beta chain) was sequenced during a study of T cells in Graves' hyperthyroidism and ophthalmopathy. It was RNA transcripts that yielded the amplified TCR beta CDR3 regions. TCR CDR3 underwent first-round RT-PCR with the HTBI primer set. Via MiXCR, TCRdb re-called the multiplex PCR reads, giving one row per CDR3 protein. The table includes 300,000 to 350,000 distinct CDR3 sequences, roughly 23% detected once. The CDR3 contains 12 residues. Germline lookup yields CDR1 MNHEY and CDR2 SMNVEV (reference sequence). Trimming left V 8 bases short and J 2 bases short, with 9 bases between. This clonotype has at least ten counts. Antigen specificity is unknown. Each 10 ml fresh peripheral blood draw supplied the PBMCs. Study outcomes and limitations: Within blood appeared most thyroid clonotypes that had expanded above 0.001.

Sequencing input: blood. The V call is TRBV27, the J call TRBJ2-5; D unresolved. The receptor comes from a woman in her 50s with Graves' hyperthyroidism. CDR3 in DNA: TGTGCCAGCTCGGACGATCAAGAGACCCAGTACTTC. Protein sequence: CASSDDQETQYF.